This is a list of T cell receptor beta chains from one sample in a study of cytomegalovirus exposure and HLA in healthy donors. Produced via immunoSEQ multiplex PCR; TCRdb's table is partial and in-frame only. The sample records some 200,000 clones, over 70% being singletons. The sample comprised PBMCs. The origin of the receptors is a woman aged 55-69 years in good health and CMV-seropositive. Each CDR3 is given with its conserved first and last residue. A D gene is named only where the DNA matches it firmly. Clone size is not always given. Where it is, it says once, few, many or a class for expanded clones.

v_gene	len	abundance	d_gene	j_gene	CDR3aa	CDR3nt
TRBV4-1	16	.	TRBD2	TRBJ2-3	CASSPNWLAGTDTQYF	TGCGCCAGCAGCCCTAACTGGCTAGCGGGGACAGATACGCAGTATTTT
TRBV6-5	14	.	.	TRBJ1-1	CASSYGQWNTEAFF	TGTGCCAGCAGTTATGGACAGTGGAACACTGAAGCTTTCTTT
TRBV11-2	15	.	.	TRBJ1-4	CASSLDRASNEKLFF	TGTGCCAGCAGCTTAGATCGTGCGTCTAATGAAAAACTGTTTTTT
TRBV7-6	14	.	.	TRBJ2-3	CASSFSLVADTQYF	TGTGCCAGCAGCTTCTCTTTAGTTGCAGATACGCAGTATTTT
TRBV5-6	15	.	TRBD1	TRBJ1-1	CASSSWDRGNTEAFF	TGTGCCAGCAGCTCGTGGGACAGGGGGAACACTGAAGCTTTCTTT
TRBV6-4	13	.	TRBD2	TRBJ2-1	CASSQRGGDEQFF	TGTGCCAGCAGCCAGCGGGGCGGGGATGAGCAGTTCTTC
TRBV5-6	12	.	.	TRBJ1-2	CASSSTARLGTF	TGTGCCAGCTCCTCGACAGCCCGGCTAGGAACCTTC
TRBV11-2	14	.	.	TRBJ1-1	CASSLSQGHYEAFF	TGTGCCAGCAGCTTAAGTCAGGGACACTATGAAGCTTTCTTT
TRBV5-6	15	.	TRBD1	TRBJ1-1	CASSLFWRQGAEAFF	TGTGCCAGCAGCTTGTTTTGGCGGCAGGGGGCTGAAGCTTTCTTT
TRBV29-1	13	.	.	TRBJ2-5	CSVVRQGGETQYF	TGCAGCGTTGTGAGGCAGGGTGGAGAGACCCAGTACTTC
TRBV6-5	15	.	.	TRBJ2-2	CASSPSLSGSGELFF	TGTGCCAGCAGTCCCTCCCTTTCGGGATCCGGGGAGCTGTTTTTT
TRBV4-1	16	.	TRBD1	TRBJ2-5	CASSQDIARGQETQYF	TGCGCCAGCAGCCAAGATATAGCCAGGGGGCAAGAGACCCAGTACTTC
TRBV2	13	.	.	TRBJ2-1	CASDWSSYNEQFF	TGTGCCAGCGACTGGAGCTCCTACAATGAGCAGTTCTTC
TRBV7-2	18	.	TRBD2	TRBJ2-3	CASSLGASGGPITDTQYF	TGTGCCAGCAGCCTCGGGGCTAGCGGGGGTCCCATCACAGATACGCAGTATTTT
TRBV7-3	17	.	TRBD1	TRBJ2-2	CASSLSPDRANTGELFF	TGTGCCAGCAGCTTGAGCCCCGACAGGGCGAACACCGGGGAGCTGTTTTTT
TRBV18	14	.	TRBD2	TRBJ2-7	CASSLSGRADEQYF	TGTGCCAGCTCGCTTAGCGGGAGGGCGGACGAGCAGTACTTC
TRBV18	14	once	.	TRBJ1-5	CASSPRQSNQPQHF	TGTGCCAGCTCACCACGGCAGAGCAATCAGCCCCAGCATTTT
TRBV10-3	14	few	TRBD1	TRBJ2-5	CAIRATGSQETQYF	TGTGCCATCAGAGCGACAGGGTCCCAAGAGACCCAGTACTTC
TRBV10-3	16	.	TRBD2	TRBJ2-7	CAISESTSGLSYEQYF	TGTGCCATCAGTGAGTCGACTAGCGGCTTATCCTACGAGCAGTACTTC
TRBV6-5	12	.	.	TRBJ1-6	CASSATNSPLHF	TGTGCCAGCAGTGCTACGAATTCACCCCTCCACTTT
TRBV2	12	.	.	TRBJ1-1	CASSPERLRAFF	TGTGCCAGCAGCCCCGAGAGACTCAGAGCTTTCTTT
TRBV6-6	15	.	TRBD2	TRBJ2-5	CAGSYPAGAEETQYF	TGTGCCGGCAGTTACCCAGCGGGAGCGGAAGAGACCCAGTACTTC
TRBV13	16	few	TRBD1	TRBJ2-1	CASSTLQGTSYNEQFF	TGTGCCAGCAGCACCCTACAGGGGACCTCCTACAATGAGCAGTTCTTC
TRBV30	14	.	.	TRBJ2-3	CAWSALALGDTQYF	TGTGCCTGGAGTGCCCTCGCCCTCGGGGATACGCAGTATTTT
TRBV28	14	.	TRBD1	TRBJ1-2	CASSFGDRGNGYTF	TGTGCCAGCAGTTTTGGGGACAGGGGGAACGGCTACACCTTC
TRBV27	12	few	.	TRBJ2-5	CASSFRQETQYF	TGTGCCAGCAGTTTCCGCCAAGAGACCCAGTACTTC
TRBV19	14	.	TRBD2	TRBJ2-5	CASSTTSGGETQYF	TGTGCCAGTAGTACCACTAGCGGGGGAGAGACCCAGTACTTC
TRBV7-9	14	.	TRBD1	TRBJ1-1	CASSSTGGNTEAFF	TGTGCCAGCAGCTCAACAGGGGGCAACACTGAAGCTTTCTTT
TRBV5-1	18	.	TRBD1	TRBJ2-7	CASSLLLSILDRGHEQYF	TGCGCCAGCAGCTTGCTGTTGTCCATCTTGGACAGGGGTCACGAGCAGTACTTC
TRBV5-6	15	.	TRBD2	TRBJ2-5	CASSSTAGGRETQYF	TGTGCCAGCAGCTCGACAGCGGGGGGCAGAGAGACCCAGTACTTC
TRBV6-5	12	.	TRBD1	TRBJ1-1	CASTTGGTEAFF	TGTGCCAGCACTACAGGGGGCACTGAAGCTTTCTTT
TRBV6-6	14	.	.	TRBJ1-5	CASSRTHSNQPQHF	TGTGCCAGCAGCCGGACACATAGCAATCAGCCCCAGCATTTT
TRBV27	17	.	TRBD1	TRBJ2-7	CASSLISGTDTFYEQYF	TGTGCCAGCAGTTTAATCTCCGGGACAGACACTTTCTACGAGCAGTACTTC
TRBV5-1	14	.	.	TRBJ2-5	CASSGGTVGETQYF	TGCGCCAGCAGCGGGGGGACAGTCGGAGAGACCCAGTACTTC
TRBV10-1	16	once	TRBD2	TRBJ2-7	CARDTGAGAISYEQYF	TGCGCCCGAGACACGGGAGCGGGAGCGATATCCTACGAGCAGTACTTC
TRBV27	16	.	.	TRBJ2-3	CASSKFVSLYTDTQYF	TGTGCCAGCAGTAAATTCGTTAGTTTATACACAGATACGCAGTATTTT
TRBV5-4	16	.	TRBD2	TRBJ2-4	CASSPTWLAAKNIQYF	TGTGCCAGCAGCCCTACCTGGCTAGCGGCAAAAAACATTCAGTACTTC
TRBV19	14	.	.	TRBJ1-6	CASSTSGGRWTLHF	TGTGCCAGTAGTACCTCGGGGGGTCGGTGGACCCTCCACTTT
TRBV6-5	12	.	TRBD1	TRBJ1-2	CASGTEFYGYTF	TGTGCCAGCGGGACAGAATTCTATGGCTACACCTTC
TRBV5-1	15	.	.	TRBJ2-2	CASSGTSRNTGELFF	TGCGCCAGCAGTGGCACTAGCCGAAACACCGGGGAGCTGTTTTTT
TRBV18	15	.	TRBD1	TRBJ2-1	CASSLGTGDYNEQFF	TGTGCCAGCTCACTCGGGACAGGGGACTACAATGAGCAGTTCTTC
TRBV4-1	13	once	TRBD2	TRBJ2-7	CASSSGGWDEQYF	TGCGCCAGCAGCTCGGGGGGATGGGACGAGCAGTACTTC
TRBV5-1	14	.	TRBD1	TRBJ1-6	CASSSGQGWGTLHF	TGCGCCAGCAGCTCCGGACAGGGCTGGGGAACCCTCCACTTT
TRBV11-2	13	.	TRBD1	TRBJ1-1	CASSPAPDRRAFF	TGTGCCAGCAGCCCTGCACCGGACAGGAGGGCTTTCTTT
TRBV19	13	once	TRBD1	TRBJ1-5	CASRLQGGQPQHF	TGTGCCAGTAGATTACAGGGGGGTCAGCCCCAGCATTTT
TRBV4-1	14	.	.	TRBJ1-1	CASSQRQGITEAFF	TGCGCCAGCAGCCAACGGCAGGGAATCACTGAAGCTTTCTTT
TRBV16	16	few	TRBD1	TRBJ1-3	CASSQSPRTGVNTIYF	TGTGCCAGCAGCCAATCCCCGCGGACAGGGGTAAACACCATATATTTT
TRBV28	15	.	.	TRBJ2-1	CASSLGGRDGSEQFF	TGTGCCAGCAGTTTAGGGGGCAGGGACGGCTCTGAGCAGTTCTTC
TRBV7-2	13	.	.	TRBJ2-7	CASSLVGGYEQYF	TGTGCCAGCAGCTTAGTCGGGGGCTACGAGCAGTACTTC
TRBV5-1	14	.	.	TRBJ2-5	CASSLSQAQETQYF	TGCGCCAGCAGCTTGAGCCAGGCACAAGAGACCCAGTACTTC